Detailed here is one TCR beta chain. The antigen is undetermined. This CDR3 region has 12 residues. Germline assignment: CDR1 SGDLS and CDR2 YYNGEE. V was pared by 3 bases and J by 2 bases, with 4 bases between. The sample is drawn from a study of CD8+ T cells in alopecia areata. Sequencing relied on a cDNA template that was reverse transcribed from extracted RNA. Using immunoSEQ multiplex PCR, the repertoire was profiled, and TCRdb retains in-frame clones only, with some absent. The sample has about 110,000 clones, about 60% seen once; the top ten hold around a quarter. Overall study findings and caveats: Alopecia totalis/universalis scalp especially showed more expanded CD8+ clones than normal scalp.

The V and J genes are TRBV9 and TRBJ2-3; no clear D gene. Sequenced: NKG2D-low CD8+ T cells sorted from blood. This TCR derives from a human donor with alopecia areata. CDR3 sequence (DNA): TGTGCCAGCAGCGGTTTCACAGATACGCAGTATTTT. The encoded protein is CASSGFTDTQYF.